Each of the 7 T cell receptor beta chains below was sequenced from the same sample in a study of cytomegalovirus exposure and HLA in healthy donors. Profiling relied on immunoSEQ multiplex PCR, and the TCRdb table lists in-frame clones only, not all of them. The table includes 240,000 or so clones, around 88% detected once. Sequencing was performed on PBMCs. These receptors were obtained from a woman aged 25 to 39 in good health and CMV-seropositive.

The V call is TRBV6-1, the J call TRBJ1-4; TRBD1 is a possible D gene (5 bases). The CDR3 has 12 amino acids. CDR1 is MNHNS, CDR2 SASEGT, per germline. V was cut by 4 bases and J by 14 bases, with 14 bases left in between. CDR3 sequence: CASSGLDSKLFF. The DNA of the CDR3 is TGTGCCAGCAGTGGATTAGACAGCAAGCTGTTTTTT.

This chain links TRBV27 with TRBJ1-2, with unresolved D. V was cut by 3 bases and J by 7 bases, with 24 bases left in between. The CDR3 has 17 residues. Germline assignment: CDR1 MNHEY and CDR2 SMNVEV (reference sequence). CDR3 region: CASSLGGIKGSMGGYTF. CDR3 in DNA: TGTGCCAGCAGTTTGGGAGGGATTAAGGGAAGTATGGGTGGCTACACCTTC.

The rearrangement uses TRBV4-2 and TRBJ2-1; 8 bases map to TRBD2. Germline lookup yields CDR1 LGHNA and CDR2 YNFKEQ. There are 17 residues in the CDR3. V shed 4 bases, J shed 7 bases, and the junction held 15 bases outside the gene matches. The CDR3 coding sequence is TGTGCCAGCAGCCCCCGGGAGGGGAGGGTTCTTTTTAATGAGCAGTTCTTC. This encodes CASSPREGRVLFNEQFF.

This chain links TRBV7-9 with TRBJ1-1; the D is unclear. V lost 2 bases and J 7 bases, leaving 11 bases between the germline ends. Germline lookup yields CDR1 SEHNR and CDR2 FQNEAQ (reference sequence). This CDR3 spans 13 amino acids. In DNA, the CDR3 is TGTGCCAGCAGCTTATCTGGGCAGATTGAAGCTTTCTTT. This encodes CASSLSGQIEAFF.

This clone was observed once. The chain couples TRBV18 to TRBJ1-1; 9 nucleotides line up with TRBD1. Trimming at V came to 3 bases and at J to 7 bases, leaving 9 bases not matched to a gene. Germline CDR1 is KGHSH and CDR2 is LQKENI. CDR3 length equals 15 residues. In nucleotides, the CDR3 is TGTGCCAGCTCACCTTATTCACAGGGGGCGAATGAAGCTTTCTTT. This gives the protein CASSPYSQGANEAFF. Complete variable domain (other parts from reference TRBV18 and TRBJ1-1): NAGVMQNPRHLVRRRGQEARLRCSPMKGHSHVYWYRQLPEEGLKFMVYLQKENIIDESGMPKERFSAEFPKEGPSILRIQQVVRGDSAAYFCASSPYSQGANEAFFGQGTRLTVV.

This clone was detected only once. J is TRBJ2-1 and V is TRBV2, with TRBD2 matching 14 bases. CDR1 is SNHLY and CDR2 is FYNNEI in the germline V gene. V lost 1 base, J lost 13 bases, and 6 bases stayed unmatched. The CDR3 sequence is 15 residues long. DNA of the CDR3: TGTGCCAGCAGTGAAGTCGGGACTAGCGGGGGCGCCCAGTTCTTC. Amino acid sequence: CASSEVGTSGGAQFF.

This clone has a single count. V is TRBV6-5 and J is TRBJ2-2; TRBD2 agrees at 7 bases. V dropped 6 bases and J dropped 4; count of bases not matched to a gene: 8. CDR1 MNHEY and CDR2 SVGAGI come from the germline V gene. This CDR3 is 15 amino acids long. The CDR3 DNA follows: TGTGCCAGCAGATTGTTAGCGGGCATCACCGGGGAGCTGTTTTTT. It specifies CASRLLAGITGELFF.